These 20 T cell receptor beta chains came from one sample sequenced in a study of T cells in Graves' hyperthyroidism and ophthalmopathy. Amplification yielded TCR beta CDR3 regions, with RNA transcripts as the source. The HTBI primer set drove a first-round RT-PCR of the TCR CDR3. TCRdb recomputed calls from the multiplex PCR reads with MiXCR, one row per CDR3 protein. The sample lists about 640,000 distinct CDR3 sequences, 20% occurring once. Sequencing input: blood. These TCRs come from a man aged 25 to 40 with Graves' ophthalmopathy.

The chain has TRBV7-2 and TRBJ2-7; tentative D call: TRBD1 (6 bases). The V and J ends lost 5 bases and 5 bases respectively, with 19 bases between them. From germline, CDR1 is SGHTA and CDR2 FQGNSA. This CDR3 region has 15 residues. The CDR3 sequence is CASSPAQGMVNEQYF. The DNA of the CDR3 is TGTGCCAGCAGCCCCGCACAGGGAATGGTCAACGAGCAGTACTTC.

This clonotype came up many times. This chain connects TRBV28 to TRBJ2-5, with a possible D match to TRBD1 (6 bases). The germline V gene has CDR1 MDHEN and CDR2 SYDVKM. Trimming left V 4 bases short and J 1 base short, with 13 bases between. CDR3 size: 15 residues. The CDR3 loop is CASSSQDSSQETQYF. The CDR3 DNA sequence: TGTGCCAGCAGTTCCCAGGACAGCTCCCAAGAGACCCAGTACTTC.

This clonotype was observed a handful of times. For the CDR3, the DNA is TGTGCCAGCCGAACAGCGGGAGTGGTAGATACGCAGTATTTT. This translates into CASRTAGVVDTQYF. The chain links TRBV27 to TRBJ2-3; 8 bases align to TRBD2. With V trimmed by 8 bases and J by 5 bases, 9 bases remained unmatched. CDR1 is MNHEY and CDR2 is SMNVEV in the germline V gene (reference sequence). This CDR3 contains 14 residues.

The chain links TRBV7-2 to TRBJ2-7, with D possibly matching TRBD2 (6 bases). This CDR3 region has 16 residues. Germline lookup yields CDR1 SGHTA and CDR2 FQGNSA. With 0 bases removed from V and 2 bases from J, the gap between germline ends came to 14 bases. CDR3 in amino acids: CASSLAAASATYEQYF. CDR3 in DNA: TGTGCCAGCAGCTTAGCCGCTGCTAGCGCGACCTACGAGCAGTACTTC.

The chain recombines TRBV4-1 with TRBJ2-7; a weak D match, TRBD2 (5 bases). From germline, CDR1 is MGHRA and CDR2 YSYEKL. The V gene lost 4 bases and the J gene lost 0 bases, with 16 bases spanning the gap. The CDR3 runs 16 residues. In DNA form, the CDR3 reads TGCGCCAGCAGCCCGGGAACGACCCGGAGCTCCTACGAGCAGTACTTC. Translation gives CASSPGTTRSSYEQYF.

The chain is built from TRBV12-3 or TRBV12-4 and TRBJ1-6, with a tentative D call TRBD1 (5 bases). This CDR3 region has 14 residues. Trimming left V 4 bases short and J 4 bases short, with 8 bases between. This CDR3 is CASSSRVYNSPLHF. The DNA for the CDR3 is TGTGCCAGCAGTTCCAGGGTTTATAATTCACCCCTCCACTTT.

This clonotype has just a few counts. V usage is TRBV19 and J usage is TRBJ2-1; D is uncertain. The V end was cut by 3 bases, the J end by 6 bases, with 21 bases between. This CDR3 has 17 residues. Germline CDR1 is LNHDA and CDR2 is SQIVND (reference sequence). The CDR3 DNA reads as TGTGCCAGTAGTATTGACTCTCTAGGCGGAGCTCCCAATGAGCAGTTCTTC. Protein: CASSIDSLGGAPNEQFF.

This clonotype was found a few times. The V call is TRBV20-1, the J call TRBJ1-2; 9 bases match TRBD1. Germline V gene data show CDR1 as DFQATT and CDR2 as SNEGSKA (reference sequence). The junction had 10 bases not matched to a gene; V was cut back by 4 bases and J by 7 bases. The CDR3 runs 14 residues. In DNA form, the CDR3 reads TGCAGTGCTACGACAGGGGGGATGACCTCTGGCTACACCTTC. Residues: CSATTGGMTSGYTF.

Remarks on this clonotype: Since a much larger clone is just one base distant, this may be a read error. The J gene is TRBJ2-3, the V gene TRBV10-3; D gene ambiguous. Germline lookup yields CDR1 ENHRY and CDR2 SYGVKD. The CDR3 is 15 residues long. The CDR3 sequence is CAISERAIREDMQYF. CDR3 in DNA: TGTGCCATCAGTGAGAGGGCGATTCGTGAAGATATGCAGTATTTT.

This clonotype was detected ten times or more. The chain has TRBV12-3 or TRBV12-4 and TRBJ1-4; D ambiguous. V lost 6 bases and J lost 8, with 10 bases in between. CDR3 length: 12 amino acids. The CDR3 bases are TGTGCCAGCAGAAACCCCCCCGAAAAACTGTTTTTT. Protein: CASRNPPEKLFF.

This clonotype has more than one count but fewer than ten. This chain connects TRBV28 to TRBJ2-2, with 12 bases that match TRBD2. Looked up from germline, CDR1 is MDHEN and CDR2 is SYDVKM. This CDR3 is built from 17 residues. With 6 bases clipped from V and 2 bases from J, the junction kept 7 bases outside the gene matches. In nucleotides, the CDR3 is TGTGCCAGCAGCCGCGGACTAGCGGGGCCAAACACCGGGGAGCTGTTTTTT. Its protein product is CASSRGLAGPNTGELFF.

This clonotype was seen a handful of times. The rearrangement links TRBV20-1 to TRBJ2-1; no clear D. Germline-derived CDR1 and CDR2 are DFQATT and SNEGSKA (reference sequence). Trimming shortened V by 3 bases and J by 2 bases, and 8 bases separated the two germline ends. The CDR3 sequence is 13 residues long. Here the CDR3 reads CSARGTPYNEQFF. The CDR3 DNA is TGCAGTGCTAGGGGAACCCCCTACAATGAGCAGTTCTTC.

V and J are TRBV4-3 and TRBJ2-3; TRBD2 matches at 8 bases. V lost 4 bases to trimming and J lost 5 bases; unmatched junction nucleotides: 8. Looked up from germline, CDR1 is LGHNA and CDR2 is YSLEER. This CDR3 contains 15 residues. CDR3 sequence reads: CASSPTAGEVDTQYF. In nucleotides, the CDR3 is TGCGCCAGCAGCCCGACAGCGGGAGAGGTAGATACGCAGTATTTT.

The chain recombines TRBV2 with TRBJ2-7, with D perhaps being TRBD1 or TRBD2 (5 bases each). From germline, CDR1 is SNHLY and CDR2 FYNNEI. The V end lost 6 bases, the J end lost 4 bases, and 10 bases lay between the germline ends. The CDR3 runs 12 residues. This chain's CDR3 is CASRRDLYEQYF. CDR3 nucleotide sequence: TGTGCCAGCAGGAGGGACCTGTACGAGCAGTACTTC.

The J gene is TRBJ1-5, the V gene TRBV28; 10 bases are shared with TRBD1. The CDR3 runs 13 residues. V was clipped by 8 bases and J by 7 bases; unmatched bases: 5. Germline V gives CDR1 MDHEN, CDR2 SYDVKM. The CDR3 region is CASDRGPRQPQHF. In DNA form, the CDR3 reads TGTGCCAGCGACAGGGGGCCGAGGCAGCCCCAGCATTTT.

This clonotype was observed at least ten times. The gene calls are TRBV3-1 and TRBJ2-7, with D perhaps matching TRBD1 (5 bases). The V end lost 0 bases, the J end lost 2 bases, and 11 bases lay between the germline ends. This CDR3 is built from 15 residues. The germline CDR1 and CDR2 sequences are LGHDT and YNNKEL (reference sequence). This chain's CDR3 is CASSQEGQAPYEQYF. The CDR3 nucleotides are TGTGCCAGCAGCCAAGAGGGGCAGGCCCCCTACGAGCAGTACTTC.

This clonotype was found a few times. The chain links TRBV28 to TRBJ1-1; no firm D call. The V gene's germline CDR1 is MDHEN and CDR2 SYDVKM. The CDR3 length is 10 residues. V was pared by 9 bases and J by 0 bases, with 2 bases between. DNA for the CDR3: TGTGCCAGTATGAACACTGAAGCTTTCTTT. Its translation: CASMNTEAFF.

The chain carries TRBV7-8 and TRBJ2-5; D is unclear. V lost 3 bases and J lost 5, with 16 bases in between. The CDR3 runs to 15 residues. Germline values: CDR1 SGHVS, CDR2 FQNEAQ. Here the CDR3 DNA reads TGTGCCAGCAGCTTGATTTTGGGCAGCTGGGAGACCCAGTACTTC. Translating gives CASSLILGSWETQYF.

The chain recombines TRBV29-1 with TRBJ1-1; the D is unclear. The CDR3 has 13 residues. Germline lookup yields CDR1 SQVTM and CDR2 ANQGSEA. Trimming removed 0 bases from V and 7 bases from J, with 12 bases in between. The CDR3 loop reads CSVEDLFSVEAFF. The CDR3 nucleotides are TGCAGCGTTGAAGATCTTTTTTCGGTTGAAGCTTTCTTT.

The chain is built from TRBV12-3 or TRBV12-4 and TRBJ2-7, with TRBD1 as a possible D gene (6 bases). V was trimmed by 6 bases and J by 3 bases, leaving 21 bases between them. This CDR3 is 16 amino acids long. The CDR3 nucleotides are TGTGCCAGCAGCCCTGGGTGGGGGCAGGAAGGCTACGAGCAGTACTTC. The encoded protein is CASSPGWGQEGYEQYF.